The entry below gives a single T cell receptor (beta chain) sequence along with its context. No antigen is known for it. Base quality data are lacking; no much larger clone is found one base away. This specimen belongs to a study of cytotoxic CD8 clonotypes in ibrutinib-treated CLL (dated by TCRdb to the early 2020s). At the level of the whole study: The cohort included about 15 treatment-naive and some twelve relapsed/refractory patients; about 18 were IGHV unmutated. Responses were partial in 25 or so patients and complete in 2; after median roughly 69 months follow-up, around 15 stayed in remission and roughly twelve progressed. The response samples were drawn at a median of roughly eleven months into treatment, with a range of about 6 to 36 months. On average, each sample yielded roughly 250,000 productive templates and 94,082 productive rearrangements. Of the 70 to 90 people in the trial, about 25 had longitudinal samples available. Cryopreserved peripheral blood mononuclear cells were obtained before treatment, at response, and at either sustained remission or disease progression. Patients were still on ibrutinib when every remission and progressive disease sample was collected. Summary of the overall study and its limitations: Clonality increased at ibrutinib response, stayed stable in sustained remission, and fell back toward baseline at progression. Lymph node repertoires were not examined, and the timing of sampling was not matched between patients in sustained remission and those whose disease progressed. Baseline clonality was found to be higher than that of age-matched healthy donors and was strongly correlated with circulating CD8+ T-cell counts. Public clonotypes were rare and either shrank or stayed stable during treatment, and the rise in clonality at ibrutinib response reflected expansion of private clonotypes.

The goal of deep resolution MiSeq sequencing was a depth between 1 in 1 million and 1 in 200,000 T cells, and coverage averaged 10x per clonotype. TCR beta libraries were generated with the immunoSEQ hsTCRB Kit. The source study handled its data this way. The data were analyzed with ImmunoSEQ Analyzer and ImmunoSEQ Data Assistant, and V, D and J gene assignments followed IMGT definitions. Clonality, which ranges from 0 to 1, was calculated as one minus the normalized Shannon entropy of productive rearrangement frequencies. Only overrepresented clonotypes making up at least 0.05% of each patient's repertoire were included in the public clonotype analysis. Some twelve repertoires from age-matched healthy donors, obtained from immuneACCESS, served as clonality controls. TCRdb limited this immuneACCESS table to in-frame rearrangements with V and J called. A share of clones is missing; checked studies link under half to unresolved V genes, and the rest is unexplained. Clone size and V and J calls were adopted from that table, with D and trimming inferred from the DNA. The sample profile shows approximately 340,000 clones; 67% of them were found once. The top ten clonotypes cover under 8% of the sample.

For TCR beta library preparation, approximately 2 micrograms of genomic DNA were extracted from the cryopreserved PBMCs. Longitudinal blood samples from CLL patients on ibrutinib monotherapy were analyzed using high-throughput TCR beta sequencing. The patients took part in an open-label, single-center phase 2 trial of ibrutinib monotherapy. Deletion took 3 bases off V and 0 bases off J, with a span of 9 bases between the germline ends. CDR1 and CDR2, per the germline V gene, are MGHRA and YSYEKL. From its cysteine to its phenylalanine, the CDR3 spans 15 amino acids. The kept DNA is CDR3 alone, 45 bases in frame from the first base.

The chain uses TRBV4-1 and TRBJ1-3; the D gene lacks a confident call. This TCR was sampled from a human donor with chronic lymphocytic leukemia. The specimen was PBMCs, collected after 36 months of ibrutinib treatment. The bases read TGCGCCAGCAGCCACCAAGGGAGCTCTGGAAACACCATATATTTT. The resulting protein is CASSHQGSSGNTIYF.